These 24 T cell receptor beta chains originate from one sample sequenced in a study of beta chain features in type 1 diabetes. All of the isolated RNA was reverse transcribed, so expressed TCRB transcripts were sequenced. Clones were read by immunoSEQ multiplex PCR, and TCRdb kept only the in-frame ones, dropping some. The table has some 410,000 clones, over 10% seen once. Sequencing was done on a sample of naive CD4+ T cells from blood. The receptors derive from a young woman in good health.

The chain combines TRBV5-5 with TRBJ2-7; D is undetermined. From germline, CDR1 is SGHKS and CDR2 YYEKEE (reference sequence). Trimming took off 0 bases at V and 0 bases at J, with 10 bases between the two ends. CDR3 length equals 15 residues. The CDR3 protein is CASSLVTGSSYEQYF. In nucleotides, the CDR3 is TGTGCCAGCAGCTTGGTAACCGGGTCCTCCTACGAGCAGTACTTC.

Only a few counts were recorded for this clone. The V call is TRBV7-2, the J call TRBJ1-2; TRBD1 matches 8 bases. This CDR3 has 16 amino acids. The germline gives CDR1 SGHTA, CDR2 FQGNSA. With V trimmed by 5 bases and J by 4 bases, 12 bases remained unmatched. CDR3 nucleotides: TGTGCCAGCAGCCCGACCCAGGGGGCCAACCTCTATGGCTACACCTTC. Its protein is CASSPTQGANLYGYTF.

The rearrangement joins TRBV13 to TRBJ1-2, with TRBD1 identical over 7 bases. Per the germline V gene, CDR1 is PRHDT and CDR2 is FYEKMQ (reference sequence). The V and J ends lost 7 bases and 4 bases, in that order; junction bases with no gene match: 12. CDR3 length: 15 amino acids. The chain's CDR3 is CASIRRRQGAYGYTF. The CDR3 nucleotides read TGTGCCAGCATACGAAGGAGACAGGGTGCCTATGGCTACACCTTC.

The V and J genes are TRBV4-1 and TRBJ2-1, with 10 positions matching TRBD2. The germline V gene has CDR1 MGHRA and CDR2 YSYEKL. The CDR3 runs 17 residues. With V trimmed by 1 base and J by 5 bases, 8 bases remained unmatched. DNA for the CDR3: TGCGCCAGCAGCCAAGTTAATCTAGCGGGGGCGCACAATGAGCAGTTCTTC. Amino acid sequence: CASSQVNLAGAHNEQFF.

The chain uses TRBV6-5 and TRBJ2-3; TRBD1 aligns across 7 bases. The germline CDR1 and CDR2 sequences are MNHEY and SVGAGI. V lost 6 bases and J lost 0; bases outside the gene matches: 3. The CDR3 is 14 amino acids. CDR3 protein: CASSRQGSTDTQYF. CDR3 bases: TGTGCCAGCAGCCGACAGGGAAGCACAGATACGCAGTATTTT.

The CDR3 region is CASSAGRNQETQYF. The CDR3 DNA sequence: TGTGCCAGCTCCGCGGGGAGGAACCAAGAGACCCAGTACTTC. V is TRBV2 and J is TRBJ2-5; perhaps TRBD2 as D (6 bases). V gave up 8 bases and J gave up 0 bases, with 13 bases separating them. The CDR3 consists of 14 residues. In germline, CDR1 is SNHLY, CDR2 FYNNEI.

The gene calls are TRBV9 and TRBJ2-1; D not certain. The CDR3 consists of 13 residues. The germline V and J ends were trimmed by 4 bases and 7 bases, with 12 bases remaining between them. CDR1 and CDR2 from the germline V gene are SGDLS and YYNGEE. As DNA, the CDR3 is TGTGCCAGCAGCCCGGGTTTGCGGAATGAGCAGTTCTTC. It specifies CASSPGLRNEQFF.

The chain links TRBV14 to TRBJ1-2; D might be TRBD1 (5 bases). The CDR3 contains 13 residues. V shed 3 bases and J shed 4 bases, with 9 bases lying between them. CDR1 and CDR2 (germline): SGHDN, FVKESK. The chain's CDR3 is CASSQTDGYGYTF. CDR3 nucleotides: TGTGCCAGCAGCCAGACAGATGGCTATGGCTACACCTTC.

Notes on this clone: At the DNA level, this CDR3 is encoded by other sequences in the same sample as well. This rearrangement joins TRBV7-6 to TRBJ1-5; D unresolved. V lost 1 base and J 4 bases, leaving 5 bases between the germline ends. This CDR3 contains 13 residues. Germline assignment: CDR1 SGHVS and CDR2 FNYEAQ. This CDR3 reads CASSLVENQPQHF. The CDR3 DNA follows: TGTGCCAGCAGCTTAGTGGAGAATCAGCCCCAGCATTTT. Using reference TRBV7-6 and TRBJ1-5 for the parts outside the CDR3, the full variable domain is GAGVSQSPRYKVTKRGQDVALRCDPISGHVSLYWYRQALGQGPEFLTYFNYEAQQDKSGLPNDRFSAERPEGSISTLTIQRTEQRDSAMYRCASSLVENQPQHFGDGTRLSIL.

This chain uses TRBV29-1 with TRBJ1-2; 8 bases line up with TRBD1. Germline V gene data show CDR1 as SQVTM and CDR2 as ANQGSEA. Germline trimming cut 4 bases from V and 0 bases from J; bases unmatched to any gene: 10. The CDR3 runs to 16 residues. The DNA of the CDR3 is TGCAGCGTTGGAGCGACAGGGGCCGGGGCTAACTATGGCTACACCTTC. It specifies CSVGATGAGANYGYTF. Together with reference TRBV29-1 and TRBJ1-2, the CDR3 gives the full variable domain: SAVISQKPSRDICQRGTSLTIQCQVDSQVTMMFWYRQQPGQSLTLIATANQGSEATYESGFVIDKFPISRPNLTFSTLTVSNMSPEDSSIYLCSVGATGAGANYGYTFGSGTRLTVV.

V is TRBV2 and J is TRBJ1-6; possible D gene TRBD1, 5 bases. The CDR3 has 14 residues. CDR1 and CDR2 (germline): SNHLY, FYNNEI. Trimming took 6 bases from V and 9 from J, leaving 15 bases between them. The CDR3, as DNA: TGTGCCAGCAGGGTACGAGGGGCAGGTTCACCCCTCCACTTT. This gives the protein CASRVRGAGSPLHF.

The chain combines TRBV5-1 with TRBJ2-3; TRBD2 might be the D (5 bases). CDR3 length: 13 residues. V was pared by 2 bases and J by 6 bases, with 10 bases between. Germline V lookup: CDR1 SGHRS, CDR2 YFSETQ. Written as DNA, the CDR3 is TGCGCCAGCAGCTTACGGCCGGGGGATACGCAGTATTTT. Translated, it gives CASSLRPGDTQYF.

The chain links TRBV7-2 to TRBJ2-1; the D gene is possibly TRBD2 (5 bases). V lost 5 bases and J 10 bases, leaving 9 bases between the germline ends. Germline lookup yields CDR1 SGHTA and CDR2 FQGNSA. This CDR3 spans 11 amino acids. The DNA of the CDR3 is TGTGCCAGCAGCACTAGGAGGGAGCAGTTCTTC. Translating gives CASSTRREQFF.

The chain's CDR3 is CASRERSGSDTQYF. In nucleotides, the CDR3 is TGCGCCAGCAGGGAGAGATCCGGCTCAGATACGCAGTATTTT. This chain joins TRBV5-1 and TRBJ2-3, with D hard to call. Germline CDR1 reads SGHRS; CDR2 reads YFSETQ. The CDR3 length is 14 residues. V lost 5 bases to trimming and J lost 4 bases, with 14 bases between them.

V gene TRBV9 combines with J gene TRBJ2-5; tentative D call: TRBD2 (5 bases). V lost 1 base and J lost 5, with 9 bases in between. This CDR3 is built from 13 residues. Per germline, CDR1 SGDLS and CDR2 YYNGEE. CDR3 bases: TGTGCCAGCAGCGTACCCCCGGGGGAGACCCAGTACTTC. It translates to CASSVPPGETQYF.

The gene calls are TRBV6-6 and TRBJ1-2; D unclear. The CDR3 is 11 amino acids. Germline assignment: CDR1 MNHNY and CDR2 SVGAGI (reference sequence). V was cut by 10 bases and J by 2 bases, with 8 bases left in between. CDR3 loop: CATRENYGYTF. The DNA of the CDR3 is TGTGCCACTCGAGAGAACTATGGCTACACCTTC.

This clone occurred a few times. V and J are TRBV15 and TRBJ1-4; D unclear. CDR3 size: 14 residues. The V gene's germline CDR1 is LNHNV and CDR2 YYDKDF (reference sequence). V was trimmed by 5 bases and J by 1 base, leaving 8 bases between them. The CDR3 protein is CATSAGRTNEKLFF. Here the CDR3 DNA reads TGTGCCACCAGCGCGGGGAGAACTAATGAAAAACTGTTTTTT.

The chain is built from TRBV14 and TRBJ1-4, with D perhaps TRBD1 (6 bases). Germline CDR1 and CDR2: SGHDN and FVKESK. Trimming removed 5 bases from V and 3 bases from J, with 10 bases in between. The CDR3 is made up of 14 amino acids. CDR3 bases: TGTGCCAGCAGCGTAGCAGGGGCTAATGAAAAACTGTTTTTT. It is translated as CASSVAGANEKLFF.

The chain has TRBV29-1 and TRBJ2-3; 7 bases align to TRBD2. V shed 7 bases and J 2 bases; nucleotides not matched to a gene: 9. CDR3 length equals 14 residues. Looked up from germline, CDR1 is SQVTM and CDR2 is ANQGSEA. CDR3 sequence reads: CSGDTSGVTDTQYF. The CDR3 DNA reads TGCAGCGGCGACACCAGCGGGGTCACAGATACGCAGTATTTT.

The V gene is TRBV7-2, the J gene TRBJ2-5; D not resolved. The CDR3 contains 12 residues. V was cut by 2 bases and J by 4 bases, with 5 bases left in between. The germline V gene encodes CDR1 SGHTA and CDR2 FQGNSA. The CDR3 DNA sequence: TGTGCCAGCAGCTTATATGGAGAGACCCAGTACTTC. Translation gives CASSLYGETQYF.

The rearrangement joins TRBV7-9 to TRBJ2-1; D unclear. The V end was cut by 0 bases, the J end by 10 bases, with 13 bases between. From germline, CDR1 is SEHNR and CDR2 FQNEAQ (reference sequence). CDR3 length: 14 residues. CDR3 sequence: CASSLALLLPEQFF. CDR3 DNA: TGTGCCAGCAGCTTAGCCCTTTTGCTCCCCGAGCAGTTCTTC.

V and J are TRBV15 and TRBJ2-4, with 8 bases fitting TRBD1. CDR1 and CDR2 (germline): LNHNV, YYDKDF (reference sequence). V was clipped by 4 bases and J by 6 bases; unmatched bases: 8. The CDR3 contains 15 residues. This chain's CDR3 is CATSTAGGKLNIQYF. CDR3 bases: TGTGCCACCAGCACGGCAGGGGGCAAGTTAAACATTCAGTACTTC. The full variable domain, completed using reference TRBV15 and TRBJ2-4, is DAMVIQNPRYQVTQFGKPVTLSCSQTLNHNVMYWYQQKSSQAPKLLFHYYDKDFNNEADTPDNFQSRRPNTSFCFLDIRSPGLGDTAMYLCATSTAGGKLNIQYFGAGTRLSVL.

The V gene is TRBV14, the J gene TRBJ2-5, with TRBD2 identical over 10 bases. Germline CDR1 reads SGHDN; CDR2 reads FVKESK. V gave up 4 bases and J gave up 1 base; unmatched junction bases: 6. This CDR3 comprises 16 residues. CDR3 nucleotides: TGTGCCAGCAGCCCCGGGGTAGCGGGGGGCCAAGAGACCCAGTACTTC. It codes for CASSPGVAGGQETQYF.

This clone turned up a few times. Distinct nucleotide sequences in the sample also encode this CDR3. The gene calls are TRBV18 and TRBJ1-1; D is unclear. CDR3 length equals 13 residues. Germline V gene sequence: CDR1 KGHSH, CDR2 LQKENI. V lost 3 bases and J 2 bases, leaving 7 bases between the germline ends. The CDR3 region is CASSPGLNTEAFF. The DNA of the CDR3 is TGTGCCAGCTCACCCGGCCTAAACACTGAAGCTTTCTTT.